The sequence of this T cell receptor (beta chain) was determined in a study of T-cell reconstitution after alpha-beta-depleted transplantation in children. Whole-study findings and limits: The study reportedly traced alpha-beta T cells about two months after transplant to several hundred expanded graft clones. Newly produced T cells mostly accounted for T-cell counts and diversity one year post-transplant.

This clonotype has ten or more counts. The antigen is not known. It was with unique molecular identifiers that the TCRbeta library was prepared. TCRdb processed the PCR reads anew with MiXCR; each CDR3 protein has one entry. The data show about 300,000 distinct CDR3 sequences, with approximately 7.3% seen just once and about 8.2% held by the top ten. The CDR3 has 21 residues. V shed 1 base and J 0 bases; nucleotides not matched to a gene: 11. Per the germline V gene, CDR1 is SGHRS and CDR2 is YFSETQ. The specimen comprised peripheral blood, sampled 360 days after TCRalphabeta/CD19-depleted stem cell transplant. The clonotype was recovered from a female patient aged 2-9 years who had a stem cell transplant for Fanconi anemia, so the T cells may come from the graft donor. The rearrangement joins TRBV5-1 to TRBJ2-2, with 14 bases aligning to TRBD2. This CDR3 reads CASSLTGTSGSHSSNTGELFF. The CDR3 DNA reads TGCGCCAGCAGCTTGACCGGGACTAGCGGGAGCCACTCCTCGAACACCGGGGAGCTGTTTTTT.